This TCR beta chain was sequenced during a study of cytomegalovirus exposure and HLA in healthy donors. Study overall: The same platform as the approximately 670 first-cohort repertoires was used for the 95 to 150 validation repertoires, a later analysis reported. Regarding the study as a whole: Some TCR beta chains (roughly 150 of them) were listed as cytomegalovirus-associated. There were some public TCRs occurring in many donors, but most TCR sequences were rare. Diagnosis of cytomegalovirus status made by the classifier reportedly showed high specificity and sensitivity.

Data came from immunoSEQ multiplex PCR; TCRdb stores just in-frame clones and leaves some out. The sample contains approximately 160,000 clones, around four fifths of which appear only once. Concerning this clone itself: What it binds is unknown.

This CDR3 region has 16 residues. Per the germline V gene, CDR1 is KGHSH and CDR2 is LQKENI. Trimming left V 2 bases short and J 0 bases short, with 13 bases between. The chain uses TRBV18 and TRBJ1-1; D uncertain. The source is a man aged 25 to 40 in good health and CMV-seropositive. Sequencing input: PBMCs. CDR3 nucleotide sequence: TGTGCCAGCTCACCAATGGCTCCGAAGATGAACACTGAAGCTTTCTTT. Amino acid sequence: CASSPMAPKMNTEAFF.